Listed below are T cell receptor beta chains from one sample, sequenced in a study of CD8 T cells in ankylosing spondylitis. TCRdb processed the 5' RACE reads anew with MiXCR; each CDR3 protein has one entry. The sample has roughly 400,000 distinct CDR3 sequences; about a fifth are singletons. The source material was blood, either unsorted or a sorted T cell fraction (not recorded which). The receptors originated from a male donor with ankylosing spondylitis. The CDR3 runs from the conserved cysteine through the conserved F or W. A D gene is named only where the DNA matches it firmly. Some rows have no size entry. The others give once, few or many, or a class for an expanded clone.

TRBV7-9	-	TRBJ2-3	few	CASSRTGTSTDTQYF	TGTGCCAGCAGCCGTACAGGGACTAGCACAGATACGCAGTATTTT
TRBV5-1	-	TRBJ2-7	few	CASSLEGQGSRYEQYF	TGCGCCAGCAGCTTGGAAGGGCAGGGTTCGCGGTACGAGCAGTACTTC
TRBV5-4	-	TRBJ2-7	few	CASSLERNIYEQYF	TGTGCCAGCAGCTTGGAACGAAACATCTACGAGCAGTACTTC
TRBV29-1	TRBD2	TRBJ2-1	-	CSVDLAGVGEQFF	TGCAGCGTTGACCTAGCGGGAGTCGGTGAGCAGTTCTTC
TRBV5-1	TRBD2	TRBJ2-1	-	CASSLDSGRINEQFF	TGCGCCAGCAGCTTGGATAGCGGGAGGATCAATGAGCAGTTCTTC
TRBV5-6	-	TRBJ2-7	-	CASSRGFVARYEQYF	TGTGCCAGCAGCCGGGGGTTTGTAGCCCGCTACGAGCAGTACTTC
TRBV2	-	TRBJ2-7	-	CASSEFSLRLHF	TGTGCCAGCAGTGAATTTTCGTTACGCCTACACTTC
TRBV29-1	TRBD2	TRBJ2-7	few	CSVGMGLARYEQYF	TGCAGCGTTGGCATGGGACTAGCGAGATACGAGCAGTACTTC
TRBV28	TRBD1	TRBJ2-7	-	CASSFPGQGREQYF	TGTGCCAGCAGTTTCCCGGGACAGGGTCGCGAGCAGTACTTC
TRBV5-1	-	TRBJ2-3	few	CASSLWQKDTQYF	TGCGCCAGCAGCTTGTGGCAGAAAGATACGCAGTATTTT
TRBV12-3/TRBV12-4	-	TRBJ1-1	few	CASSLDRQLSEAFF	TGTGCCAGCAGTCTTGACAGGCAGCTCTCTGAAGCTTTCTTT
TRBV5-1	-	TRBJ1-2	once	CASSLDGGRDGYTF	TGCGCCAGCAGCTTGGATGGGGGGCGAGATGGCTACACCTTC
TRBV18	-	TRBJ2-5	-	CASSPSSETQYF	TGTGCCAGCTCACCCTCCTCGGAGACCCAGTACTTC
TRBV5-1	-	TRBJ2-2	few	CASSLGQGANTGELFF	TGCGCCAGCAGCTTGGGGCAGGGAGCGAACACCGGGGAGCTGTTTTTT
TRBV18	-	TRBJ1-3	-	CASSPSGREGNTIYF	TGTGCCAGCTCACCCTCCGGCAGGGAAGGAAACACCATATATTTT
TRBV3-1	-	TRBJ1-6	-	CASSTRTAYNSPLHF	TGTGCCAGCAGCACCCGGACAGCGTATAATTCACCCCTCCACTTT
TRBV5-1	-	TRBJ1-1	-	CASRTEMNTEAFF	TGCGCCAGTAGGACAGAGATGAACACTGAAGCTTTCTTT
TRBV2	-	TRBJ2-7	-	CASSTIAFPYEQYF	TGTGCCAGCAGCACCATAGCGTTTCCCTACGAGCAGTACTTC
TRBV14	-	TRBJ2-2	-	CASSWAGGPVGELFF	TGTGCCAGCAGCTGGGCTGGGGGGCCCGTCGGGGAGCTGTTTTTT
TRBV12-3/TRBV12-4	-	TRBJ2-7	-	CASSSDKGDYEQYF	TGTGCCAGCAGTTCGGACAAGGGGGACTACGAGCAGTACTTC
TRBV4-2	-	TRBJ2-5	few	CASSQRLVPQQETQYF	TGTGCCAGCAGCCAACGCCTAGTACCACAACAAGAGACCCAGTACTTC
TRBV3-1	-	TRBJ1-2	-	CASSQVANYGYTF	TGTGCCAGCAGCCAAGTAGCTAACTATGGCTACACCTTC
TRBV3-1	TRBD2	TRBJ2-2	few	CASSRRAGARTGELFF	TGTGCCAGCAGCCGGAGAGCGGGAGCGCGAACCGGGGAGCTGTTTTTT
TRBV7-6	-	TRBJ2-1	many	CASSLVEAVDNEQFF	TGTGCCAGCAGCTTAGTTGAGGCAGTTGACAATGAGCAGTTCTTC
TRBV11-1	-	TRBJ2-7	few	CASSLGDGLPAGEDEQYF	TGTGCCAGCAGCTTAGGAGACGGGCTACCAGCAGGGGAGGACGAGCAGTACTTC
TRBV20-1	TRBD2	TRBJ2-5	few	CSLLVLAVTQYF	TGCAGTCTGCTAGTTCTAGCGGTGACCCAGTACTTC